A single sample gave rise to the 17 T cell receptor beta chains below, sequenced in a study of blood T cell repertoires in COVID-19 (dated by TCRdb to about 2020). Libraries came from the immunoSEQ multiplex PCR assay. This is the immuneACCESS table as TCRdb keeps it, with only in-frame sequences that have V and J called. A part of the clones is gone; compared with another copy, unresolved V genes explain less than half, and the rest is unexplained. This sample holds around 360,000 clones; about 89% were observed only once. The ten largest make up more than 9% of the sample. Sample: peripheral blood. The origin of the receptors is a woman in her twenties or thirties with COVID-19, enrolled during active disease.

This chain links TRBV9 with TRBJ2-1; 12 nucleotides match TRBD2. There are 16 residues in the CDR3. Germline CDR1 reads SGDLS; CDR2 reads YYNGEE. Trimming took 4 bases from V and 9 from J; bases not matched to a gene: 11. The CDR3 is CASSFWTSGNRGEQFF. The CDR3, as DNA: TGTGCCAGCAGCTTTTGGACTAGCGGGAATAGAGGTGAGCAGTTCTTC.

V is TRBV5-6 and J is TRBJ2-7; weak D call: TRBD1 (5 bases). CDR3 size: 15 residues. Per germline, CDR1 SGHDT and CDR2 YYEEEE. Trimming left V 1 base short and J 7 bases short, with 18 bases between. The CDR3 bases are TGTGCCAGCAGCTTGATCTGGACACCTCAAAAGGAGCAGTACTTC. Protein: CASSLIWTPQKEQYF.

The genes are TRBV2 and TRBJ2-7, with 9 bases lining up with TRBD2. From germline, CDR1 is SNHLY and CDR2 FYNNEI. CDR3 length: 15 amino acids. The junction had 11 bases not matched to a gene; V was cut back by 4 bases and J by 7 bases. CDR3 nucleotides: TGTGCCAGCAGTGCAGCCCAAGCGGGAGGACGGGAGCAGTACTTC. This sequence encodes CASSAAQAGGREQYF. The full variable domain, its missing parts supplied by reference TRBV2 and TRBJ2-7, is EPEVTQTPSHQVTQMGQEVILRCVPISNHLYFYWYRQILGQKVEFLVSFYNNEISEKSEIFDDQFSVERPDGSNFTLKIRSTKLEDSAMYFCASSAAQAGGREQYFGPGTRLTVT.

A note on this clone: Other nucleotide sequences from this sample produce the same CDR3. The chain has TRBV7-2 and TRBJ2-7; 7 nucleotides align to TRBD2. The V gene end was trimmed by 1 base and the J gene end by 0 bases; junction bases not matched to a gene: 6. Germline V gene data show CDR1 as SGHTA and CDR2 as FQGNSA. CDR3 length equals 16 residues. The CDR3 DNA reads as TGTGCCAGCAGCTTAGTCGGGGGGAGAAGCTCCTACGAGCAGTACTTC. Translating it yields CASSLVGGRSSYEQYF.

V gene TRBV6-5 combines with J gene TRBJ2-7; possibly TRBD1 for D (6 bases). Trimming took 6 bases from V and 5 from J, leaving 14 bases between them. The CDR3 extends over 13 amino acids. Germline lookup yields CDR1 MNHEY and CDR2 SVGAGI. CDR3 residues: CASSPTGSNEQYF. Here the CDR3 DNA reads TGTGCCAGCAGCCCCACAGGGAGCAACGAGCAGTACTTC.

CDR3 DNA: TGCGCCAGCAGCCCTTTCAACGGGGGAGTAAGCGGGGTTTTATACAATGAGCAGTTCTTC. It translates to CASSPFNGGVSGVLYNEQFF. This chain links TRBV5-1 with TRBJ2-1, with 7 positions matching TRBD2. Germline-derived CDR1 and CDR2 are SGHRS and YFSETQ. The CDR3 sequence is 20 residues long. Trimming took 4 bases from V and 4 from J; bases not matched to a gene: 23.

This chain connects TRBV10-3 to TRBJ1-6; TRBD1 is a possible D gene (6 bases). CDR1 ENHRY and CDR2 SYGVKD come from the germline V gene. V gave up 6 bases and J gave up 0 bases, with 15 bases separating them. CDR3 length equals 17 residues. CDR3 sequence reads: CAISPGTSSSYNSPLHF. In DNA, the CDR3 is TGTGCCATCAGCCCAGGGACATCGAGCTCCTATAATTCACCCCTCCACTTT.

The chain carries TRBV18 and TRBJ2-4; the D is unclear. The germline gives CDR1 KGHSH, CDR2 LQKENI. Deletions cut 0 bases from V and 0 bases from J, with 6 bases between. There are 15 residues in the CDR3. This CDR3 is CASSPPDLAKNIQYF. The CDR3 DNA is TGTGCCAGCTCACCACCCGACTTAGCCAAAAACATTCAGTACTTC.

The V call is TRBV6-1, the J call TRBJ2-5; D unresolved. V lost 1 base, J lost 1 base, and 10 bases lay in between. The CDR3 sequence is 15 residues long. Germline assignment: CDR1 MNHNS and CDR2 SASEGT. The CDR3: CASSEGRRVQETQYF. The DNA for the CDR3 is TGTGCCAGCAGTGAAGGCCGACGGGTCCAAGAGACCCAGTACTTC.

The genes are TRBV9 and TRBJ2-1; 7 bases fit TRBD2. The V segment lost 2 bases and the J segment 8 bases; nucleotides outside the gene matches: 4. Looked up from germline, CDR1 is SGDLS and CDR2 is YYNGEE. The CDR3 totals 13 residues. In DNA form, the CDR3 reads TGTGCCAGCAGCGTTGCGGGGGTCCATGAGCAGTTCTTC. Its protein product is CASSVAGVHEQFF.

The chain employs TRBV5-4 and TRBJ2-1; D might be TRBD2 (6 bases). CDR3 length: 16 amino acids. CDR1 and CDR2 from the germline V gene are SGHNT and YYREEE (reference sequence). V was trimmed by 4 bases and J by 9 bases, leaving 23 bases between them. The CDR3 coding sequence is TGTGCCAGCAGCCCTCGCCCTTCGGGACTGAACCCTGAGCAGTTCTTC. It specifies CASSPRPSGLNPEQFF. Complete variable domain (other parts from reference TRBV5-4 and TRBJ2-1): ETGVTQSPTHLIKTRGQQVTLRCSSQSGHNTVSWYQQALGQGPQFIFQYYREEENGRGNFPPRFSGLQFPNYSSELNVNALELDDSALYLCASSPRPSGLNPEQFFGPGTRLTVL.

V gene TRBV6-4 combines with J gene TRBJ1-1, with 10 positions matching TRBD1. Losses at the gene ends were 7 bases for V and 3 bases for J; bases not matched to a gene: 5. Germline CDR1 MRHNA, CDR2 SNTAGT. This CDR3 has 14 amino acids. The CDR3 spells CASTRDRGDTEAFF. The CDR3 coding sequence is TGTGCCAGCACCCGGGACAGGGGTGACACTGAAGCTTTCTTT.

The chain carries TRBV4-2 and TRBJ1-5, with 10 positions matching TRBD1. V gave up 0 bases and J gave up 2 bases; unmatched junction bases: 19. The CDR3 totals 22 residues. Germline V gene data show CDR1 as LGHNA and CDR2 as YNFKEQ. The CDR3 spells CASSQDPGMTGGWRAGNQPQHF. CDR3 DNA sequence: TGTGCCAGCAGCCAAGACCCGGGGATGACAGGGGGCTGGAGGGCTGGCAATCAGCCCCAGCATTTT.

This sequence joins TRBV28 and TRBJ2-3; 10 nucleotides agree with TRBD1. The V gene end was trimmed by 5 bases and the J gene end by 4 bases; junction bases not matched to a gene: 6. Germline V gene sequence: CDR1 MDHEN, CDR2 SYDVKM. CDR3 size: 15 residues. CDR3 amino acids: CASSPDRGPSDTQYF. The CDR3 coding sequence is TGTGCCAGCAGTCCTGACAGGGGGCCATCAGATACGCAGTATTTT.

The chain recombines TRBV18 with TRBJ1-1; D unresolved. This CDR3 comprises 13 residues. In germline, CDR1 is KGHSH, CDR2 LQKENI. V was trimmed by 7 bases and J by 3 bases, leaving 12 bases between them. Here the CDR3 reads CASCTGRDTEAFF. The CDR3 DNA is TGTGCCAGCTGTACCGGGAGGGACACTGAAGCTTTCTTT.

The chain has TRBV27 and TRBJ1-2; D might be TRBD1 (6 bases). CDR1 and CDR2 (germline): MNHEY, SMNVEV (reference sequence). The CDR3 contains 12 residues. V shed 8 bases and J shed 4 bases, with 11 bases lying between them. The CDR3 sequence: CASVDSLYGYTF. The CDR3 DNA follows: TGTGCCAGCGTGGACAGCCTCTATGGCTACACCTTC.

The rearrangement links TRBV27 to TRBJ2-2; 10 bases line up with TRBD2. Germline V gene data show CDR1 as MNHEY and CDR2 as SMNVEV (reference sequence). The CDR3 loop spans 14 amino acids. The V and J ends lost 7 bases and 5 bases, in that order; junction bases with no gene match: 4. The CDR3 loop reads CASNRAGGTGELFF. CDR3 coding DNA: TGTGCCAGCAACCGAGCGGGAGGGACCGGGGAGCTGTTTTTT.